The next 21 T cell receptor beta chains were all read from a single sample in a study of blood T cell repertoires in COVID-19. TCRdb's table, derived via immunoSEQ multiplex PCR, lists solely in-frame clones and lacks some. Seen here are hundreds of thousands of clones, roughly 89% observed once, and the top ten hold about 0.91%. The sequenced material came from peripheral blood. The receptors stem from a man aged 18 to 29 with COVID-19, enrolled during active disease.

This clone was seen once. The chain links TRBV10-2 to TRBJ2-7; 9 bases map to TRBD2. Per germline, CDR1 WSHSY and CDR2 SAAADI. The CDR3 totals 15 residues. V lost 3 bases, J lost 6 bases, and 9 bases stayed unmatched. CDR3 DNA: TGCGCCAGCAGTGAAGTAGTAGCGGGGGTAGCCGAGCAGTACTTC. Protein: CASSEVVAGVAEQYF.

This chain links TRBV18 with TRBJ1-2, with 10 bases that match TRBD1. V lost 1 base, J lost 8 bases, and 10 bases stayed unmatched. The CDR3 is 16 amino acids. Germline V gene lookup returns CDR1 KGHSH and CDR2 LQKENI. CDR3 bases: TGTGCCAGCTCACCACTCCGGGACAGGGGCCCTGACGGCTACACCTTC. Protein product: CASSPLRDRGPDGYTF.

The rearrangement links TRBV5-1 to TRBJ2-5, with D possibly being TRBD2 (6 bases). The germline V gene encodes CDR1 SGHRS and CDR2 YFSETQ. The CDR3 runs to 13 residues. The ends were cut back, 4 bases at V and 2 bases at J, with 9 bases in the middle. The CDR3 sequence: CASSRLVQETQYF. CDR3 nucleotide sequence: TGCGCCAGCAGCCGACTAGTACAAGAGACCCAGTACTTC.

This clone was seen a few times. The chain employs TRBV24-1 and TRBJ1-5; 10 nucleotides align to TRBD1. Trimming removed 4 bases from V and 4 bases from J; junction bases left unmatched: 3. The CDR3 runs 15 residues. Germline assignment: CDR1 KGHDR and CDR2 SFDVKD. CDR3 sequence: CATSDRTGGNQPQHF. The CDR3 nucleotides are TGTGCCACCAGTGACCGGACAGGGGGTAATCAGCCCCAGCATTTT.

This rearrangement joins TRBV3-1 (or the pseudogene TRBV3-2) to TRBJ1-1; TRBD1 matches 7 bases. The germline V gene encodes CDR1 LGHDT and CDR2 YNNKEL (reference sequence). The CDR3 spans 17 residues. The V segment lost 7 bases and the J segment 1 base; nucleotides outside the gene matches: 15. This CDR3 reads CASKKQGIRQPNTEAFF. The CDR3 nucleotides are TGTGCCAGCAAGAAACAGGGGATTAGACAGCCGAACACTGAAGCTTTCTTT.

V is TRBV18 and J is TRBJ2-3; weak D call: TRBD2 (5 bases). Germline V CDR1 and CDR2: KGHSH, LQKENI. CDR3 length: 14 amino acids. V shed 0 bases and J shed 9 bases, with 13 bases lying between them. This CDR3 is CASSPPHDWETQYF. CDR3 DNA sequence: TGTGCCAGCTCACCACCTCACGACTGGGAGACGCAGTATTTT.

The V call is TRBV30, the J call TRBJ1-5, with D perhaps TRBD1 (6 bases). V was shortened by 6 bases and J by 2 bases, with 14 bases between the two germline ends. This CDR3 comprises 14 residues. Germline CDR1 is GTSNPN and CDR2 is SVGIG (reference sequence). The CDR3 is CACLIRGGNQPQHF. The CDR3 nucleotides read TGTGCCTGTCTTATCAGGGGTGGCAATCAGCCCCAGCATTTT.

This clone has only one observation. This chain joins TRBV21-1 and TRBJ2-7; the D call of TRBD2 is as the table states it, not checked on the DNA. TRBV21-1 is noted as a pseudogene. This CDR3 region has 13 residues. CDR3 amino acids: CASSRALPYEQYF. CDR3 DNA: TGTGCCAGCTCGCGGGCACTACCCTACGAGCAGTACTTC.

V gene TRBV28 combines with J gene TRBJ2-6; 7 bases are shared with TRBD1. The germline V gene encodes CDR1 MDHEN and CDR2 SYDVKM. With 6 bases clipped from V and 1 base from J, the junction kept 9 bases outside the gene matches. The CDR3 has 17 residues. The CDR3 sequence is CASRSGTVLSGANVLTF. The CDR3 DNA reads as TGTGCCAGCAGATCCGGGACAGTCTTGTCTGGGGCCAACGTCCTGACTTTC.

The CDR3 here is CASSLDIKTQYF. In DNA, the CDR3 is TGCGCCAGCAGCTTGGACATAAAGACGCAGTATTTT. V is TRBV5-1 and J is TRBJ2-3; D is uncertain. V shed 0 bases and J shed 9 bases, with 8 bases lying between them. Germline V gives CDR1 SGHRS, CDR2 YFSETQ. The CDR3 contains 12 residues.

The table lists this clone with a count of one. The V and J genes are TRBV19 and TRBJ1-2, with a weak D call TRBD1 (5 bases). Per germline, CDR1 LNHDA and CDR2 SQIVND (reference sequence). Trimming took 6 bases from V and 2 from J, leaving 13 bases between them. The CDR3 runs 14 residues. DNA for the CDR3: TGTGCCAGTAGGGACACCCTGATCAACTATGGCTACACCTTC. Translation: CASRDTLINYGYTF.

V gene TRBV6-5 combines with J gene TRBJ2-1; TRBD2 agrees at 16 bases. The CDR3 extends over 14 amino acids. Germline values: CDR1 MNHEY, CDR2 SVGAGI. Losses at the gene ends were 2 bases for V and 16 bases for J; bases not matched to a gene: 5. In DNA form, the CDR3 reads TGTGCCAGCAGTTACACGGGACTAGCGGGGGGGAAATTCTTC. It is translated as CASSYTGLAGGKFF.

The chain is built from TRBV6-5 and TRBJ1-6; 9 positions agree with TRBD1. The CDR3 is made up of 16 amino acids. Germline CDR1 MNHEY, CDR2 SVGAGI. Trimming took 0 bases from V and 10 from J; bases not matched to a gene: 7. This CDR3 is CASSYSSGTGQSPLHF. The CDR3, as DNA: TGTGCCAGCAGTTACTCGAGCGGGACAGGGCAGTCACCCCTCCACTTT.

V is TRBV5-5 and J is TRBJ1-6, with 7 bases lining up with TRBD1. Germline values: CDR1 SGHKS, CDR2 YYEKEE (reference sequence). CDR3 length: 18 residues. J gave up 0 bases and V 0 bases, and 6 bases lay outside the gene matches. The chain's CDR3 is CASSLGTGHRSYNSPLHF. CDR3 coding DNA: TGTGCCAGCAGCTTGGGGACAGGTCACCGCTCCTATAATTCACCCCTCCACTTT.

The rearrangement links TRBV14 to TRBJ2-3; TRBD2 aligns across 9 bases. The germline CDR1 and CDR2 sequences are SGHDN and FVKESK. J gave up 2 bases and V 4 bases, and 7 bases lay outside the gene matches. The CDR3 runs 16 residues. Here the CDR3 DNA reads TGTGCCAGCAGCCCGGGGCTAGCGGGGCCCACAGATACGCAGTATTTT. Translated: CASSPGLAGPTDTQYF.

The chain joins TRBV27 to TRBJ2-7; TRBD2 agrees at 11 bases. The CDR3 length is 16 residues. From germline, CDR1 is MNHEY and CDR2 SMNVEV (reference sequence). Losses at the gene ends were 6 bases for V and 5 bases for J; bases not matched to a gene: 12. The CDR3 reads CASSPILAGGPDEQYF. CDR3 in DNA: TGTGCCAGCAGCCCTATATTAGCGGGAGGGCCGGACGAGCAGTACTTC.

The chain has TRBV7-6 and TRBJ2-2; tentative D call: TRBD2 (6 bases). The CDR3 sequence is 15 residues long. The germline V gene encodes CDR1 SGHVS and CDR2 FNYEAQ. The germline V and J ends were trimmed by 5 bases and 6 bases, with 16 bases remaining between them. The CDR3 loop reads CASSLTGTPPGELFF. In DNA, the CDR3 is TGTGCCAGCAGCCTAACCGGGACTCCGCCCGGGGAGCTGTTTTTT.

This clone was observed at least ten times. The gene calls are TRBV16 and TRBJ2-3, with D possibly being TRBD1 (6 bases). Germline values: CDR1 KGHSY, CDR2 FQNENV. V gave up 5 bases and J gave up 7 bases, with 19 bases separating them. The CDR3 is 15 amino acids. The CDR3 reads CASSSGQPGSYTQYF. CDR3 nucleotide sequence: TGTGCCAGCAGCTCGGGACAACCCGGGTCTTATACGCAGTATTTT.

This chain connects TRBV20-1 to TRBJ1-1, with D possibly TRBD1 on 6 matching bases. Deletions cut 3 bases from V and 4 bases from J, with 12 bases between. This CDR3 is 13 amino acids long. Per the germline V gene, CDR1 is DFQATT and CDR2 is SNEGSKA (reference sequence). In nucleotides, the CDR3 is TGCAGTGCTAGTGCCAGGGGTGGCACTGAAGCTTTCTTT. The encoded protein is CSASARGGTEAFF.

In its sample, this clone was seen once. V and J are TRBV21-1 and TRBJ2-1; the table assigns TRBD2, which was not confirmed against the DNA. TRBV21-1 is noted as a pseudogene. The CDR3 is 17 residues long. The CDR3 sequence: CASSKARASGVRNEQFF. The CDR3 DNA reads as TGTGCCAGCAGCAAAGCAAGGGCTAGCGGGGTAAGGAATGAGCAGTTCTTC.

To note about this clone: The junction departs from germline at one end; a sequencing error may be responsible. The CDR3, as DNA: TGTGCCAGCTCACAATCCCAGCGGGAGGGCCTGGATTTT. The encoded protein is CASSQSQREGLDF. The chain combines TRBV18 with TRBJ2-3, with 10 bases lining up with TRBD2. This CDR3 region has 13 residues. The germline V gene encodes CDR1 KGHSH and CDR2 LQKENI.